This T cell receptor beta chain was observed in a study of cytomegalovirus exposure and HLA in healthy donors. Study results and caveats: Researchers had no immune exposure information except CMV serostatus available. Most TCR sequences were rare, but some public TCRs occurred in many donors. Across donors, sequencing depth was assumed by presence/absence analyses to be roughly uniform.

13 Jbeta primers and 60 Vbeta primers were used for the PCR. The table came from immunoSEQ multiplex PCR; TCRdb's copy has only in-frame clones and leaves some out. This table has more than 50,000 clones, about 65% appearing once. Trimming took off 3 bases at V and 8 bases at J, with 13 bases between the two ends. Per germline, CDR1 SGHVS and CDR2 FQNEAQ. The CDR3 consists of 14 residues. Healthy bone marrow donors made up the donors. In regard to this clone: The antigen is undetermined.

This clonotype was sampled from a man aged 50 or older in good health and CMV-seropositive. The rearrangement joins TRBV7-8 to TRBJ1-4; D might be TRBD1 (5 bases). Source material: PBMCs. The CDR3 coding sequence is TGTGCCAGCAGCTTGGCAGGGCGAGAAGAAAAACTGTTTTTT. This gives the protein CASSLAGREEKLFF. The full variable domain, its missing parts supplied by reference TRBV7-8 and TRBJ1-4, is GAGVSQSPRYKVAKRGQDVALRCDPISGHVSLFWYQQALGQGPEFLTYFQNEAQLDKSGLPSDRFFAERPEGSVSTLKIQRTQQEDSAVYLCASSLAGREEKLFFGSGTQLSVL.